This T cell receptor (beta chain) was profiled in a study of shared clonotypes between healthy human individuals. From germline, CDR1 is SGDLS and CDR2 YYNGEE. CDR3 length equals 16 residues. V trimming: 0 bases; J trimming: 0 bases; junction bases outside the gene matches: 6. Points from the study as a whole: Generation of non-shared clonotypes was less probable than generation of clonotypes shared by all four donors. The study's rarefaction showed incomplete sorted-subset sequencing despite large depth.

To note about this clone: Its antigen is not known. In the same sample, other DNA sequences code for this CDR3.

Replicate PCRs run on sorted subsets employed 200 ng DNA, roughly 30,000 T cell genomes. The repertoire was sequenced with immunoSEQ multiplex PCR; TCRdb's copy has only in-frame clones and lacks some. The repertoire consists of millions of clones, with approximately 93% occurring once and the leading ten covering roughly 0.36%. The specimen sequenced was naive CD4+ T cells from PBMCs. Subset given: CD45RA+ positively selected. The origin of this receptor is a man aged 18-30 years in good health. Some clones in this sample may be carry-over from other donors' samples. V gene TRBV9 combines with J gene TRBJ2-7; TRBD2 aligns across 7 bases. CDR3 protein: CASSVGGGGSSYEQYF. The DNA of the CDR3 is TGTGCCAGCAGCGTAGGAGGAGGCGGGAGCTCCTACGAGCAGTACTTC.